These 2 T cell receptor beta chains share one sample of origin, sequenced in a study of STAT5B mutations in CD4+ large granular lymphocyte leukemia (dated by TCRdb to between 2021 and 2022). To prepare the library, the immunoSEQ multiplex PCR assay was applied. TCRdb limited this immuneACCESS table to in-frame rearrangements with V and J called. A share of clones is missing; checked studies link under half to unresolved V genes, and the rest is unexplained. The sample profile shows some 23,000 clones; about 79% of them were found once. The ten largest make up roughly 0.4% of the sample. The specimen was CD4+ T cells from blood buffy coats. These receptors all stem from a human donor in good health.

The gene calls are TRBV7-6 and TRBJ2-5; D is perhaps TRBD2 (5 bases). V shed 1 base and J shed 5 bases, with 20 bases lying between them. The CDR3 runs 17 residues. CDR1 and CDR2 (germline): SGHVS, FNYEAQ. The CDR3 reads CASSLGFIREPRETQYF. DNA for the CDR3: TGTGCCAGCAGCTTAGGGTTTATAAGGGAGCCAAGGGAGACCCAGTACTTC.

The CDR3: CASSEGGPYEQYF. The CDR3 DNA is TGTGCCAGCAGTGAGGGAGGGCCGTACGAGCAGTACTTC. The chain recombines TRBV6-1 with TRBJ2-7; 7 bases align to TRBD2. Germline trimming cut 3 bases from V and 4 bases from J; bases unmatched to any gene: 3. CDR3 length equals 13 residues. Germline V gene sequence: CDR1 MNHNS, CDR2 SASEGT.